Presented here are 10 T cell receptor beta chains from one specimen sequenced in a study of beta chain features in type 1 diabetes. Broader study findings: Shortening of TCRB CDR3s, moderate but significant, appeared in all four CD4+ subsets of Type 1 diabetes patients.

What was sequenced were expressed TCRB transcripts, since all of the isolated RNA had been reverse transcribed. Some clones are missing from TCRdb's copy, which holds only in-frame ones; the method was immunoSEQ multiplex PCR. The sample lists fewer than 450,000 clones, roughly 14% occurring once. These receptors' targets are unknown. The source material was naive CD4+ T cells from blood. The receptors were gathered from a young woman with type 1 diabetes.

The V call is TRBV29-1, the J call TRBJ2-7; D unresolved. Trimming pared 2 bases from V and 2 bases from J, leaving 10 bases between. There are 13 residues in the CDR3. Germline CDR1 SQVTM, CDR2 ANQGSEA. The CDR3, as DNA: TGCAGCGTTGAACTCGACATTCCCTACGAGCAGTACTTC. Translated, it gives CSVELDIPYEQYF.

The genes are TRBV6-1 and TRBJ2-1; TRBD1 is a possible D gene (5 bases). V was cut by 6 bases and J by 10 bases, with 19 bases left in between. CDR1 MNHNS and CDR2 SASEGT come from the germline V gene. The CDR3 loop spans 14 amino acids. In DNA form, the CDR3 reads TGTGCCAGCAGCCGAGGTCCAGGGCACCCGGAGCAGTTCTTC. Translated, it gives CASSRGPGHPEQFF.

This clone was detected only a few times. CDR3 DNA: TGCGCCAGCAGCGCGGGACAGGCGGGACGGTACTTC. Its translation: CASSAGQAGRYF. V and J are TRBV10-2 and TRBJ2-4, with TRBD1 matching over 8 bases. From germline, CDR1 is WSHSY and CDR2 SAAADI. V lost 6 bases to trimming and J lost 15 bases; unmatched junction nucleotides: 10. This CDR3 is 12 amino acids long.

Only a few counts were recorded for this clone. V and J are TRBV2 and TRBJ1-5; tentatively, D is TRBD1 (5 bases). The CDR3 consists of 14 residues. Trimming stripped 6 bases from V and 6 bases from J, with 15 bases between. In germline, CDR1 is SNHLY, CDR2 FYNNEI. The CDR3 DNA sequence: TGTGCCAGCAGGAGCAGGGCAAGGGGTCAGCCCCAGCATTTT. Translation: CASRSRARGQPQHF.

This clone has just a few counts. The chain joins TRBV14 to TRBJ1-2; D might be TRBD1 (5 bases). The germline V gene has CDR1 SGHDN and CDR2 FVKESK. V gave up 0 bases and J gave up 8 bases, with 7 bases separating them. CDR3 length: 12 amino acids. The DNA for the CDR3 is TGTGCCAGCAGCCAAGATTGGGGCGGCTACACCTTC. Amino acid sequence: CASSQDWGGYTF.

In this sample, this clone turned up a few times. This chain connects TRBV19 to TRBJ2-2; 10 bases are a match to TRBD1. There are 16 residues in the CDR3. V shed 10 bases, J shed 0 bases, and the junction held 8 bases outside the gene matches. Germline assignment: CDR1 LNHDA and CDR2 SQIVND (reference sequence). The CDR3 nucleotides read TGTGCCACCGGACAGGGGGGACCCCCGAACACCGGGGAGCTGTTTTTT. It is translated as CATGQGGPPNTGELFF.

This clone appeared a few times. The chain joins TRBV5-6 to TRBJ2-1; TRBD1 aligns across 7 bases. CDR1 is SGHDT, CDR2 YYEEEE, per germline. This CDR3 spans 14 amino acids. V trimming: 4 bases; J trimming: 9 bases; junction bases outside the gene matches: 10. CDR3 DNA: TGTGCCAGCAGCCCGTCGGGGACAGCGAGTGAGCAGTTCTTC. Residues: CASSPSGTASEQFF.

The V call is TRBV29-1, the J call TRBJ1-2, with unresolved D. V was trimmed by 0 bases and J by 0 bases, leaving 5 bases between them. CDR1 and CDR2 from the germline V gene are SQVTM and ANQGSEA. This CDR3 comprises 13 residues. The DNA of the CDR3 is TGCAGCGTTGAAGATTCTCCTAACTATGGCTACACCTTC. This sequence encodes CSVEDSPNYGYTF.

The J gene is TRBJ2-2, the V gene TRBV11-1, with TRBD1 as a possible D gene (5 bases). Germline V gene sequence: CDR1 SGHAT, CDR2 FQDESV (reference sequence). This CDR3 contains 18 residues. V lost 0 bases and J lost 2, with 16 bases in between. This chain's CDR3 is CASSLAGRGFPNTGELFF. The CDR3 DNA sequence: TGTGCCAGCAGCTTAGCCGGTAGGGGCTTTCCCAACACCGGGGAGCTGTTTTTT.

This clone was seen a few times. In the same sample, other DNA sequences code for this CDR3. J is TRBJ2-5 and V is TRBV7-2; D is unclear. The CDR3 is 12 amino acids. With 5 bases removed from V and 5 bases from J, the gap between germline ends came to 9 bases. Germline V gives CDR1 SGHTA, CDR2 FQGNSA. CDR3 coding DNA: TGTGCCAGCAGCCCGGTCCGGGAGACCCAGTACTTC. As protein: CASSPVRETQYF.